This is a list of T cell receptor beta chains from one sample in a study of regulatory T cells in long-lasting Graves disease. TCRdb called the multiplex PCR reads again in MiXCR, with one record for every CDR3 protein. This table has more than 300,000 distinct CDR3 sequences, less than 30% appearing once. The specimen was peripheral blood mononuclear cells (PBMCs), collected when the disease was refractory, from a patient treated with antithyroid drugs. The receptors come from a woman in her thirties or forties with Graves disease. CDR3s include the opening cysteine and the closing phenylalanine or tryptophan. A D gene is named only where the DNA matches it firmly. Rows may omit the clone size; those that give it use once, few, many or a size class.

TRBJ2-7 many TRBV19 TRBD2 TGTGCCAGTAGTATGACGTTCGGCGGGGGAACCTACGAGCAGTACTTC CASSMTFGGGTYEQYF
TRBJ1-1 few TRBV28 TRBD1 TGTGCCAGCAGTTCGTACAGGGGCGCGGTTTTAGCTGGGGCTGAAGCTTTCTTT CASSSYRGAVLAGAEAFF
TRBJ2-7 many TRBV11-2 NA TGTGCCAGCAGCTTTCAGGGGAAGGGCCTCTACGAGCAGTACTTC CASSFQGKGLYEQYF
TRBJ2-2 NA TRBV28 NA TGTGCCAGCAGTTTTACCCCCCAGGGGCTTTCGGGGGAGCTGTTTTTT CASSFTPQGLSGELFF
TRBJ2-7 NA TRBV20-1 TRBD2 TGCAGTGCTAGAGATGAGACTAGCGGGACCTACGAGCAGTACTTC CSARDETSGTYEQYF
TRBJ1-1 many TRBV29-1 NA TGCAGCGTGTTGTATAGGAACACTGAAGCTTTCTTT CSVLYRNTEAFF
TRBJ1-4 many TRBV6-1 TRBD1 TGTGCCAGCAGTAGGGACAGGCCAGCAACTAATGAAAAACTGTTTTTT CASSRDRPATNEKLFF
TRBJ2-4 NA TRBV18 NA TGTGCCAGCTCACCACAGGCAGGGAAAAACATTCAGTACTTC CASSPQAGKNIQYF
TRBJ1-1 NA TRBV25-1 TRBD1 TGTGCCACCAAGCGACAGGGGATCAACACTGAAGCTTTCTTT CATKRQGINTEAFF
TRBJ1-2 many TRBV12-3/TRBV12-4 NA TGTGCCAGCAGTTTAGTTGACTATGGCTACACCTTC CASSLVDYGYTF
TRBJ1-2 many TRBV12-3/TRBV12-4 TRBD1 TGTGCCAGCAGCCGAGGAAATGGGCAGGGGGAAGGCTACACCTTC CASSRGNGQGEGYTF
TRBJ2-5 NA TRBV3-1 NA TGTGCCAGCAGCCAAGATTGGAGGTTGGGTCAAGAGACCCAGTACTTC CASSQDWRLGQETQYF